What follows are 19 T cell receptor beta chains derived from one specimen sequenced in a study of STAT5B mutations in CD4+ large granular lymphocyte leukemia. Sequenced by immunoSEQ multiplex PCR; TCRdb stores in-frame clones only, minus some. In the table there are roughly 36,000 clones, around 88% of which are singletons. Sequences were obtained from CD4+ T cells from blood buffy coats. These receptors were taken from a human donor in good health.

V usage is TRBV1 and J usage is TRBJ1-3. TRBV1 is reported as a pseudogene. The CDR3 is 14 amino acids. The CDR3 loop reads CTSSQRADGNTIYF. CDR3 coding DNA: TGCACCAGCAGCCAACGGGCTGACGGAAACACCATATATTTT.

The CDR3 nucleotides are TGTGCCAGCAGCTCTGGACAGGCCGAGCTACAAGAGACCCAGTACTTC. Protein product: CASSSGQAELQETQYF. This sequence joins TRBV11-3 and TRBJ2-5; 7 positions agree with TRBD1. This CDR3 is 16 amino acids long. CDR1 SGHNT and CDR2 YENEEA come from the germline V gene. The ends lost 4 bases at V and 2 bases at J; junction bases unmatched: 10.

This clone is a singleton in its sample. CDR3 residues: CASSESFDRGYGYTF. CDR3 DNA: TGCGCCAGCAGTGAGTCGTTCGACAGGGGGTATGGCTACACCTTC. The chain uses TRBV10-2 and TRBJ1-2; TRBD1 agrees at 9 bases. This CDR3 comprises 15 residues. Germline CDR1 is WSHSY and CDR2 is SAAADI. J lost 5 bases, V lost 0 bases, and 4 bases had no gene match.

V is TRBV6-5 and J is TRBJ2-3; D is undetermined. V was trimmed by 7 bases and J by 0 bases, leaving 5 bases between them. The length of the CDR3 is 12 residues. Per germline, CDR1 MNHEY and CDR2 SVGAGI. In DNA, the CDR3 is TGTGCCAGCACCGATAGCACAGATACGCAGTATTTT. Amino acids: CASTDSTDTQYF.

This clone has just one count. The J gene is TRBJ2-7, the V gene TRBV4-1, with TRBD2 identical over 12 bases. The CDR3 is made up of 16 amino acids. Germline CDR1 and CDR2: MGHRA and YSYEKL. V shed 4 bases, J shed 4 bases, and the junction held 8 bases outside the gene matches. The CDR3 bases are TGCGCCAGCAGCCGCTTGACTAGCGGGAGAGTGTACGAGCAGTACTTC. This translates into CASSRLTSGRVYEQYF.

The rearrangement links TRBV27 to TRBJ1-5, with D unclear. Germline V gene lookup returns CDR1 MNHEY and CDR2 SMNVEV (reference sequence). The length of the CDR3 is 15 residues. Between the trimmed V and J ends, which lost 5 bases and 0 bases, there was a span of 11 bases. The CDR3 DNA reads as TGTGCCAGCAGTGTCCGGGCCTATAGCAATCAGCCCCAGCATTTT. Its translation is CASSVRAYSNQPQHF.

The rearrangement links TRBV30 to TRBJ2-1; 11 bases line up with TRBD2. CDR1 and CDR2 (germline): GTSNPN, SVGIG (reference sequence). V lost 4 bases, J lost 7 bases, and 9 bases stayed unmatched. The CDR3 is made up of 15 amino acids. CDR3: CAWNLGTSGFNEQFF. CDR3 DNA sequence: TGTGCCTGGAACTTAGGGACTAGCGGATTTAATGAGCAGTTCTTC. The whole variable domain, remainder taken from reference TRBV30 and TRBJ2-1, is SQTIHQWPATLVQPVGSPLSLECTVEGTSNPNLYWYRQAAGRGLQLLFYSVGIGQISSEVPQNLSASRPQDRQFILSSKKLLLSDSGFYLCAWNLGTSGFNEQFFGPGTRLTVL.

This clone was counted only a few times. The CDR3 bases are TGTGCCAGCAGCGGTAGGGGACAGGGGGAATCACCCCTCCACTTT. Translation: CASSGRGQGESPLHF. V is TRBV6-5 and J is TRBJ1-6; TRBD1 matches 11 bases. This CDR3 comprises 15 residues. J was trimmed by 10 bases and V by 6 bases; bases with no gene match: 8. Germline CDR1 is MNHEY and CDR2 is SVGAGI.

The CDR3 DNA follows: TGTGCCAGCAGAGGGACAGAGCTAGGAGGAGAGACCCAGTACTTC. Translation: CASRGTELGGETQYF. The chain is built from TRBV6-1 and TRBJ2-5; 7 nucleotides align to TRBD1. Trimming took 6 bases from V and 4 from J; bases not matched to a gene: 11. The CDR3 extends over 15 amino acids. CDR1 is MNHNS and CDR2 is SASEGT in the germline V gene.

This chain joins TRBV7-6 and TRBJ2-5; D possibly corresponds to TRBD2 (6 bases). This CDR3 is 21 amino acids long. Germline V CDR1 and CDR2: SGHVS, FNYEAQ. V was shortened by 1 base and J by 1 base, with 28 bases between the two germline ends. CDR3 in DNA: TGTGCCAGCAGCTTAGGCTTTTTCCACCGCGTTTGGGGGAGGTCCCAAGAGACCCAGTACTTC. Protein sequence: CASSLGFFHRVWGRSQETQYF.

The rearrangement joins TRBV7-9 to TRBJ2-6; 9 nucleotides line up with TRBD1. The junction had 8 bases not matched to a gene; V was cut back by 8 bases and J by 0 bases. This CDR3 contains 17 residues. Germline V gives CDR1 SEHNR, CDR2 FQNEAQ (reference sequence). The CDR3 DNA is TGTGCCAGCCCGACCCCACAGGGGGCCTCTGGGGCCAACGTCCTGACTTTC. This encodes CASPTPQGASGANVLTF.

The V call is TRBV15, the J call TRBJ1-1; no definite D call. CDR1 is LNHNV, CDR2 YYDKDF, per germline (reference sequence). Trimming removed 11 bases at V and 0 bases at J, with 7 bases between. The CDR3 totals 11 residues. For the CDR3, the DNA is TGTGCCGAGTGGGTGAACACTGAAGCTTTCTTT. Translation gives CAEWVNTEAFF.

This rearrangement joins TRBV4-1 to TRBJ2-7, with 10 nucleotides matching TRBD1. V lost 4 bases, J lost 1 base, and 4 bases stayed unmatched. Germline V gene lookup returns CDR1 MGHRA and CDR2 YSYEKL. The CDR3 consists of 15 residues. As DNA, the CDR3 is TGCGCCAGCAGCCGTCCGGGACAGGGGTCCTACGAGCAGTACTTC. Amino acid sequence: CASSRPGQGSYEQYF.

V gene TRBV6-1 combines with J gene TRBJ1-2, with D maybe TRBD1 (6 bases). Germline assignment: CDR1 MNHNS and CDR2 SASEGT. Trimming took 3 bases from V and 8 from J, leaving 10 bases between them. The CDR3 has 12 residues. This CDR3 is CASSDQGRGYTF. The CDR3 DNA reads TGTGCCAGCAGTGATCAGGGGCGCGGCTACACCTTC.

V and J are TRBV29-1 and TRBJ2-6, with TRBD2 as a possible D gene (6 bases). The germline gives CDR1 SQVTM, CDR2 ANQGSEA. The CDR3 is 17 residues long. V gave up 6 bases and J gave up 0 bases, with 18 bases separating them. DNA of the CDR3: TGCAGCGTCCGATTTGGAGGGACCAGCTCTGGGGCCAACGTCCTGACTTTC. This sequence encodes CSVRFGGTSSGANVLTF. The full variable domain, in which reference TRBV29-1 and TRBJ2-6 provide the parts outside the CDR3, is SAVISQKPSRDICQRGTSLTIQCQVDSQVTMMFWYRQQPGQSLTLIATANQGSEATYESGFVIDKFPISRPNLTFSTLTVSNMSPEDSSIYLCSVRFGGTSSGANVLTFGAGSRLTVL.

This rearrangement joins TRBV11-2 to TRBJ1-1; no definite D call. V was trimmed by 0 bases and J by 0 bases, leaving 11 bases between them. This CDR3 is built from 16 residues. Per the germline V gene, CDR1 is SGHAT and CDR2 is FQNNGV. The CDR3 spells CASSLELGHLNTEAFF. CDR3 DNA: TGTGCCAGCAGCTTAGAGTTGGGTCACTTGAACACTGAAGCTTTCTTT.

The CDR3 reads CASSYWDGSGSNEQYF. In DNA, the CDR3 is TGTGCCAGCAGTTACTGGGACGGTAGCGGGAGCAACGAGCAGTACTTC. V gene TRBV6-5 combines with J gene TRBJ2-7; 9 bases are a match to TRBD2. V was clipped by 1 base and J by 5 bases; unmatched bases: 9. The germline CDR1 and CDR2 sequences are MNHEY and SVGAGI. This CDR3 contains 16 residues.

V usage is TRBV10-3 and J usage is TRBJ2-5; TRBD2 matches at 13 bases. The CDR3 is 16 amino acids. The trim removed 3 bases at V and 2 bases at J, leaving 3 bases unmatched. Per the germline V gene, CDR1 is ENHRY and CDR2 is SYGVKD. The CDR3 DNA reads TGTGCCATCAGTGACCGACTAGCGGGGGGTCAAGAGACCCAGTACTTC. Its translation: CAISDRLAGGQETQYF.

The CDR3 is CASSIGRTVEKLFF. The DNA for the CDR3 is TGTGCCAGTAGTATAGGTAGGACGGTTGAAAAACTGTTTTTT. V gene TRBV19 combines with J gene TRBJ1-4; no firm D call. The CDR3 consists of 14 residues. V dropped 1 base and J dropped 7 bases, with 10 bases sitting between them. Germline CDR1 is LNHDA and CDR2 is SQIVND (reference sequence).